Listed below are T cell receptor beta chains from one sample, sequenced in a study of identifying expanded T cells in peripheral blood. Sequencing was performed with immunoSEQ multiplex PCR; in TCRdb, only in-frame clones are kept and a portion is missing. The sample lists about 58,000 clones, approximately 90% seen once, with around 3.5% in the top ten. The sample consisted of blood. The receptor source for this set is a person between 18 and 69 years old in good health. CDR3s include the opening cysteine and the closing phenylalanine or tryptophan. Fields, in order: J gene, D gene, V gene, CDR3 length, CDR3 protein. The D gene is left open where the match is weak.

j_call: TRBJ2-3; d_call: NA; v_call: TRBV5-1; cdr3_length: 16; cdr3_aa: CASSFGKTSVADTQYF
j_call: TRBJ1-2; d_call: NA; v_call: TRBV4-3; cdr3_length: 15; cdr3_aa: CASSQDGALDYGYTF
j_call: TRBJ2-3; d_call: NA; v_call: TRBV14; cdr3_length: 13; cdr3_aa: CASSQGLGDTQYF
j_call: TRBJ2-3; d_call: NA; v_call: TRBV19; cdr3_length: 14; cdr3_aa: CASSTTLGQNTQYF
j_call: TRBJ2-2; d_call: NA; v_call: TRBV25-1; cdr3_length: 17; cdr3_aa: CASSVNLQGFFTGELFF
j_call: TRBJ2-2; d_call: TRBD2; v_call: TRBV11-2; cdr3_length: 13; cdr3_aa: CASSPGGYGELFF
j_call: TRBJ2-6; d_call: NA; v_call: TRBV15; cdr3_length: 18; cdr3_aa: CATSRDWEADSGANVLTF
j_call: TRBJ2-7; d_call: TRBD2; v_call: TRBV5-1; cdr3_length: 17; cdr3_aa: CASSRGPSGGAIYEQYF
j_call: TRBJ2-3; d_call: TRBD1; v_call: TRBV5-4; cdr3_length: 16; cdr3_aa: CASSFSADRGRDTQYF
j_call: TRBJ2-5; d_call: TRBD2; v_call: TRBV27; cdr3_length: 16; cdr3_aa: CASSLSGGNLEQTQYF
j_call: TRBJ2-1; d_call: TRBD2; v_call: TRBV9; cdr3_length: 15; cdr3_aa: CASSVGGLASNEQFF
j_call: TRBJ1-5; d_call: NA; v_call: TRBV7-2; cdr3_length: 16; cdr3_aa: CASSLGFAGAHQPQHF
j_call: TRBJ1-1; d_call: NA; v_call: TRBV2; cdr3_length: 14; cdr3_aa: CASRARAGDTEAFF
j_call: TRBJ2-7; d_call: TRBD1; v_call: TRBV30; cdr3_length: 15; cdr3_aa: CAWSGSGTGRYEQYF
j_call: TRBJ2-3; d_call: NA; v_call: TRBV6-1; cdr3_length: 17; cdr3_aa: CASSEENRGRGLDTQYF
j_call: TRBJ1-1; d_call: NA; v_call: TRBV7-6; cdr3_length: 14; cdr3_aa: CASSLGHGNTEAFF
j_call: TRBJ2-7; d_call: NA; v_call: TRBV9; cdr3_length: 13; cdr3_aa: CASSVAYGYEQYF
j_call: TRBJ1-1; d_call: TRBD1; v_call: TRBV6-1; cdr3_length: 14; cdr3_aa: CASGRQGVITEAFF
j_call: TRBJ2-1; d_call: TRBD2; v_call: TRBV28; cdr3_length: 16; cdr3_aa: CASSKGTSGSRNEQFF
j_call: TRBJ2-7; d_call: NA; v_call: TRBV20-1; cdr3_length: 11; cdr3_aa: CSARETYEQYF
j_call: TRBJ2-6; d_call: NA; v_call: TRBV7-9; cdr3_length: 18; cdr3_aa: CASSPSGHWVVRANVLTF
j_call: TRBJ2-7; d_call: NA; v_call: TRBV10-3; cdr3_length: 13; cdr3_aa: CAIRAQSSYEQYF
j_call: TRBJ2-3; d_call: TRBD1; v_call: TRBV10-3; cdr3_length: 19; cdr3_aa: CAISDTGQGQGRGTDTQYF
j_call: TRBJ1-2; d_call: TRBD1; v_call: TRBV27; cdr3_length: 14; cdr3_aa: CASSLTGGAHGYTF
j_call: TRBJ1-1; d_call: NA; v_call: TRBV29-1; cdr3_length: 14; cdr3_aa: CSVDWADQNTEAFF
j_call: TRBJ2-7; d_call: NA; v_call: TRBV4-3; cdr3_length: 15; cdr3_aa: CASSRDRSSRYEQYF
j_call: TRBJ2-1; d_call: TRBD1; v_call: TRBV9; cdr3_length: 16; cdr3_aa: CASSGSGQGYYNEQFF
j_call: TRBJ2-7; d_call: NA; v_call: TRBV15; cdr3_length: 16; cdr3_aa: CATSREVYPSSYEQYF
j_call: TRBJ1-1; d_call: NA; v_call: TRBV7-2; cdr3_length: 14; cdr3_aa: CASSLGGRNTEAFF
j_call: TRBJ2-7; d_call: TRBD1; v_call: TRBV23-1; cdr3_length: 17; cdr3_aa: CASSHSADRGTEYEQYF
j_call: TRBJ2-1; d_call: TRBD2; v_call: TRBV28; cdr3_length: 16; cdr3_aa: CASSLSIRDYHHEQFF
j_call: TRBJ2-7; d_call: TRBD2; v_call: TRBV6-5; cdr3_length: 14; cdr3_aa: CASRRTSGRYEQYF
j_call: TRBJ1-2; d_call: NA; v_call: TRBV25-1; cdr3_length: 13; cdr3_aa: CASSAGNYYGYTF
j_call: TRBJ2-7; d_call: NA; v_call: TRBV7-9; cdr3_length: 13; cdr3_aa: CASSPDGLSEQYF
j_call: TRBJ2-2; d_call: NA; v_call: TRBV6-5; cdr3_length: 13; cdr3_aa: CASSLLGSGELFF
j_call: TRBJ2-3; d_call: NA; v_call: TRBV4-1; cdr3_length: 18; cdr3_aa: CASSQGEGRSRVTDTQYF
j_call: TRBJ1-6; d_call: NA; v_call: TRBV7-2; cdr3_length: 13; cdr3_aa: CASSLSRGSPLHF
j_call: TRBJ2-7; d_call: TRBD1; v_call: TRBV20-1; cdr3_length: 10; cdr3_aa: CSAFDREGYF
j_call: TRBJ2-7; d_call: TRBD2; v_call: TRBV2; cdr3_length: 14; cdr3_aa: CATRGTSGSYEQYF
j_call: TRBJ2-1; d_call: NA; v_call: TRBV7-2; cdr3_length: 12; cdr3_aa: CASTPESGEQFF
j_call: TRBJ2-4; d_call: NA; v_call: TRBV5-1; cdr3_length: 12; cdr3_aa: CASSLGGGIQYF
j_call: TRBJ2-1; d_call: NA; v_call: TRBV25-1; cdr3_length: 13; cdr3_aa: CATGATGRNEQFF
j_call: TRBJ1-2; d_call: TRBD1; v_call: TRBV30; cdr3_length: 13; cdr3_aa: CAWSPRQGDGYTF
j_call: TRBJ2-2; d_call: NA; v_call: TRBV19; cdr3_length: 15; cdr3_aa: CASSIRTRTNGELFF
j_call: TRBJ1-2; d_call: TRBD1; v_call: TRBV7-2; cdr3_length: 15; cdr3_aa: CASSDRGQGADGYTF
j_call: TRBJ2-1; d_call: NA; v_call: TRBV11-3; cdr3_length: 13; cdr3_aa: CASSLGDRGEQFF